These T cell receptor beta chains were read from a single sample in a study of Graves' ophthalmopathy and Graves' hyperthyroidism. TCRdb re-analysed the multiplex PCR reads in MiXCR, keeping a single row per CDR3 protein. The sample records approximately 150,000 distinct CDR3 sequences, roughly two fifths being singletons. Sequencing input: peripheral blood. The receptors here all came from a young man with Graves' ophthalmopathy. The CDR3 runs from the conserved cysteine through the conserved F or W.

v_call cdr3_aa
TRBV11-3 CASSLRTANTEAFF
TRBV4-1 CASSQPLLGTNYGYTF
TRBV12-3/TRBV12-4 CASSLVAGGPGYF
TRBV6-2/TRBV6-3 CASSYGGTGGVEAFF
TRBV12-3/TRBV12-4 CASSFGTGAREQYF
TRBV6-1 CASSEVGRDGSPLHF
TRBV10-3 CATWDAYEQYF
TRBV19 CASSISGQAANQPQHF
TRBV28 CASSGGVASSYEQYF
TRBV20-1 CSARVSQTPTWLAKNIQYF
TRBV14 CASSPIESLGGYTF
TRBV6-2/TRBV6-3 CASSAAGATGELFF
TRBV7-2 CASSFIQGSKGSPLHF
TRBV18 CASSLGQFGYTF
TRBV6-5 CASSYAPDSNQPQHF
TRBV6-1 CASSDAPRAQYF